The rows below give T cell receptor beta chains drawn from one sample of a study of shared clonotypes between healthy human individuals. Only in-frame clones appear in the TCRdb table, and some are missing; sequencing was by immunoSEQ multiplex PCR. This sample has roughly 1,500,000 clones, with around 98% found just once. Sequencing was done on a sample of naive CD4+ T cells sorted from blood. Source of these receptors: a man in his thirties or forties in good health. CDR3s include the opening cysteine and the closing phenylalanine or tryptophan. The order of the fields is V gene, clone size, D gene, J gene, CDR3 DNA, CDR3 protein. A D gene is named only where the DNA matches it firmly. Where a row states a size, it is once, few, many or the class of an expanded clone; other rows omit it.

>TRBV29-1|.|TRBD2|TRBJ2-3
TGCAGCGCAACATTAGGACTAGCGGGAGGGACAGATACGCAGTATTTT
CSATLGLAGGTDTQYF
>TRBV4-3|.|TRBD2|TRBJ2-1
TGCGCCAGCAGCCAAGAAGCCCGGACTAGCCTCAATGAGCAGTTCTTC
CASSQEARTSLNEQFF
>TRBV15|.|TRBD1|TRBJ1-5
TGTGCCACCACTTCAACAGGGGAAGGACAGCCCCAGCATTTT
CATTSTGEGQPQHF
>TRBV29-1|.|TRBD1|TRBJ2-7
TGCAGCGTTGAAAACGGACAGGTGAGCTCCTACGAGCAGTACTTC
CSVENGQVSSYEQYF
>TRBV19|.|.|TRBJ2-3
TGTGCAGGGGGAAGCGGTAGCACAGATACGCAGTATTTT
CAGGSGSTDTQYF
>TRBV5-4|once|TRBD1|TRBJ2-1
TGTGCCAGCAGCTCCCCCCGGACAGGGACTGATGAGCAGTTCTTC
CASSSPRTGTDEQFF
>TRBV11-3|.|.|TRBJ2-3
TGTGCCAGCAGCCAACACAGGACAAATACGCAGTATTTT
CASSQHRTNTQYF
>TRBV18|.|TRBD2|TRBJ2-1
TGTGCCAGCTCCGGGACTAGTCTCTATCAATCGGCGGCGGAGTTCTTC
CASSGTSLYQSAAEFF
>TRBV9|once|.|TRBJ1-5
TGTGCCAGCAGCGTCGGCGGGGCAGGGAATCAGCCCCAGCATTTT
CASSVGGAGNQPQHF
>TRBV6-1|once|.|TRBJ2-5
TGTGCCAGCAGTGAACGGCTGAAAGAGACCCAGTACTTC
CASSERLKETQYF
>TRBV9|.|.|TRBJ1-4
TGTGCCAGCAGCGCTCCAGGGAACGGCGAAAAACTGTTTTTT
CASSAPGNGEKLFF
>TRBV7-2|once|TRBD1|TRBJ1-5
TGTGCCAGCAGCTCCGGACAGGGGAGGGATCAGCCCCAGCATTTT
CASSSGQGRDQPQHF
>TRBV15|.|.|TRBJ2-4
TGTGCCACCAGCGGGGGAACCAAAAACATTCAGTACTTC
CATSGGTKNIQYF
>TRBV4-2|.|.|TRBJ2-5
TGTGCCAGCAGCCATGCCGGTGCTAGCACGGAGACCCAGTACTTC
CASSHAGASTETQYF
>TRBV18|.|.|TRBJ2-2
TGTGCCAGCTCACCAAGGAGGGGGCAAATGGCCGGGGAGCTGTTTTTT
CASSPRRGQMAGELFF
>TRBV7-9|once|.|TRBJ1-3
TGTGCCAGCAGCGAGGGGACATCCTCTGGAAACACCATATATTTT
CASSEGTSSGNTIYF
>TRBV11-2|.|.|TRBJ1-3
TGTGCCAGCAGCACCACGCGCTCTGGAAACACCATATATTTT
CASSTTRSGNTIYF
>TRBV6-5|.|.|TRBJ1-4
TGTGCCAGCAGTGGCATGATTGCAACTAATGAAAAACTGTTTTTT
CASSGMIATNEKLFF
>TRBV7-9|.|.|TRBJ1-2
TGTGCCAGCAGCTTAGGCGGCCATAACTATGGCTACACCTTC
CASSLGGHNYGYTF
>TRBV2|.|.|TRBJ2-3
TGTGCCAGCGAAAAGGGGGGAGGGCCAACAGATACGCAGTATTTT
CASEKGGGPTDTQYF
>TRBV30|.|.|TRBJ2-7
TGTGCCTGGAGTAGAACATCCTACGAGCAGTACTTC
CAWSRTSYEQYF
>TRBV30|.|.|TRBJ2-1
TGTGCCTGGACACGTTCCCAATTGGGGAATGAGCAGTTCTTC
CAWTRSQLGNEQFF